The present T cell receptor (beta chain) was sequenced within a study of T cell responses to AZD1222 COVID-19 vaccine. Clones were read by immunoSEQ multiplex PCR, and TCRdb kept only the in-frame ones, dropping some. The table shows some 180,000 clones, with around 88% occurring only once. The input for sequencing was peripheral blood, taken 28 days after the second AZD1222 dose. The source of this sequence is an adult who received the AZD1222 COVID-19 vaccine.

CDR3 region: CASSPPPTGNTEAFF. The CDR3 DNA reads as TGTGCCAGCAGCCCGCCGCCGACAGGGAACACTGAAGCTTTCTTT. J is TRBJ1-1 and V is TRBV27, with D tentatively TRBD1 (6 bases). CDR3 size: 15 residues. V was shortened by 6 bases and J by 1 base, with 15 bases between the two germline ends. CDR1 is MNHEY and CDR2 is SMNVEV in the germline V gene (reference sequence).